This section outlines one TCR beta chain sequence together with its context. The antigen is unknown. The sample originates from a study of T-cell reconstitution after alpha-beta-depleted transplantation in children. This CDR3 is built from 15 residues. V shed 11 bases and J shed 10 bases, with 27 bases lying between them. CDR1 and CDR2 (germline): LGHDT, YNNKEL (reference sequence). Study-level results: At day 60, the high TCRbeta diversity found in some patients originated from recipient T cells and thymic progenitors that had survived. Reported findings indicate that, about two months after transplant, alpha-beta T cells came from several hundred expanded clones, which were derived from non-depleted graft cells. The authors attributed T-cell counts and diversity one year after transplant mostly to newly produced T cells.

Molecular barcoding with unique molecular identifiers was used for the TCRbeta library. TCRdb re-called the PCR reads through MiXCR, storing one row per CDR3 protein. The sample records some 110,000 distinct CDR3 sequences, about a tenth being singletons. The V call is TRBV3-1, the J call TRBJ2-1; D is possibly TRBD1 or TRBD2 (5 bases each). The sequences come from PBMCs, collected before TCRalphabeta/CD19-depleted stem cell transplant. This receptor was taken from a boy aged 2 to 9 with acute lymphoblastic leukemia, due to receive a stem cell transplant. The CDR3 region is CASCQQAVGASEQFF. The CDR3 nucleotides are TGTGCCTCCTGCCAACAAGCGGTAGGGGCAAGCGAGCAGTTCTTC.